These 13 T cell receptor beta chains share one sample of origin, sequenced in a study of cytomegalovirus exposure and HLA in healthy donors. Primers included in the PCR were 60 Vbeta and 13 Jbeta primers. The protocol was immunoSEQ multiplex PCR, while the TCRdb copy is restricted to in-frame clones and leaves out a portion. The sample shows 69,000 or so clones, roughly 71% of them seen only once. The sample consisted of PBMCs. These receptors all stem from a woman between 55 and 75 years old in good health and CMV-seropositive.

The table lists this clone with a few counts. This chain joins TRBV19 and TRBJ1-1, with a weak D call TRBD1 (5 bases). Deletions cut 3 bases from V and 4 bases from J, with 12 bases between. The CDR3 sequence is 14 residues long. Germline CDR1 is LNHDA and CDR2 is SQIVND (reference sequence). CDR3 residues: CASSIQGPGTEAFF. The CDR3 nucleotides read TGTGCCAGTAGTATCCAGGGCCCAGGCACTGAAGCTTTCTTT.

The CDR3 spells CASSGGTSGGYEQYF. The CDR3 DNA follows: TGTGCCAGCAGTGGCGGGACTAGCGGGGGCTACGAGCAGTACTTC. The V call is TRBV27, the J call TRBJ2-7; TRBD2 matches at 14 bases. CDR1 is MNHEY and CDR2 is SMNVEV in the germline V gene (reference sequence). J gave up 3 bases and V 5 bases, and 3 bases lay outside the gene matches. The CDR3 has 15 residues.

V gene TRBV2 combines with J gene TRBJ2-7; TRBD1 matches 7 bases. The V gene's germline CDR1 is SNHLY and CDR2 FYNNEI. The CDR3 runs 13 residues. V shed 4 bases and J 1 base; nucleotides not matched to a gene: 1. In DNA form, the CDR3 reads TGTGCCAGCAGTGGGGACAGATCCTACGAGCAGTACTTC. Translating gives CASSGDRSYEQYF.

The V call is TRBV4-2, the J call TRBJ2-5; 12 bases fit TRBD2. Looked up from germline, CDR1 is LGHNA and CDR2 is YNFKEQ. V trimming: 4 bases; J trimming: 4 bases; junction bases outside the gene matches: 7. The CDR3 totals 16 residues. CDR3 in DNA: TGTGCCAGCAGCCCTAGCGGGGGGGCGTTCGGAGAGACCCAGTACTTC. It yields the protein CASSPSGGAFGETQYF.

The chain has TRBV5-1 and TRBJ1-2, with 9 positions matching TRBD1. J gave up 4 bases and V 0 bases, and 4 bases lay outside the gene matches. Germline loops: CDR1 SGHRS, CDR2 YFSETQ. The CDR3 covers 15 residues. The CDR3 bases are TGCGCCAGCAGCTTGGACGGGACAGGGACCTATGGCTACACCTTC. It yields the protein CASSLDGTGTYGYTF.

The rearrangement uses TRBV5-1 and TRBJ1-1, with TRBD1 as a possible D gene (6 bases). Germline lookup yields CDR1 SGHRS and CDR2 YFSETQ. The CDR3 is made up of 15 amino acids. V was shortened by 2 bases and J by 1 base, with 12 bases between the two germline ends. The CDR3 nucleotides are TGCGCCAGCAGCTTATACCAGGGGTCGAACACTGAAGCTTTCTTT. Translation gives CASSLYQGSNTEAFF.

This chain links TRBV30 with TRBJ1-6; 7 bases are shared with TRBD1. This CDR3 has 13 amino acids. V lost 5 bases to trimming and J lost 7 bases; unmatched junction nucleotides: 5. Germline CDR1 GTSNPN, CDR2 SVGIG (reference sequence). The CDR3, as DNA: TGTGCCTGGGCGGGACAGCTAAATTCACCCCTCCACTTT. Encoded protein: CAWAGQLNSPLHF.

V gene TRBV5-1 combines with J gene TRBJ1-1; possibly TRBD1 for D (6 bases). The CDR3 covers 14 residues. V gave up 4 bases and J gave up 1 base, with 11 bases separating them. Per the germline V gene, CDR1 is SGHRS and CDR2 is YFSETQ. The CDR3 region is CASSSLQGNTEAFF. Here the CDR3 DNA reads TGCGCCAGCAGCAGCTTACAGGGGAACACTGAAGCTTTCTTT.

As regards this clone: The germline gene is not matched at one end of the junction; a read error may be the cause. The genes are TRBV11-1 and TRBJ2-7; D is perhaps TRBD1 (5 bases). The CDR3 length is 11 residues. Germline loops: CDR1 SGHAT, CDR2 FQDESV (reference sequence). The CDR3: CASSYRGRLSF. CDR3 nucleotide sequence: TGTGCCAGCAGCTATAGGGGCAGACTTAGCTTC.

The chain is built from TRBV29-1 and TRBJ2-3; D call uncertain. V dropped 8 bases and J dropped 1 base, with 13 bases sitting between them. The CDR3 is 13 amino acids. Germline CDR1 is SQVTM and CDR2 is ANQGSEA. The CDR3 loop is CSFLRIRTDTQYF. In DNA, the CDR3 is TGCAGCTTTCTGCGGATCCGCACAGATACGCAGTATTTT.

This chain uses TRBV19 with TRBJ2-5; D unclear. The CDR3 has 13 amino acids. The germline V gene has CDR1 LNHDA and CDR2 SQIVND (reference sequence). V was pared by 5 bases and J by 2 bases, with 9 bases between. The CDR3: CASSWQNQETQYF. CDR3 in DNA: TGTGCCAGTAGTTGGCAGAATCAAGAGACCCAGTACTTC.

The rearrangement uses TRBV6-5 and TRBJ2-5; D is perhaps TRBD1 (5 bases). The J call is in doubt because the DNA end fits TRBJ2-7 better. Per the germline V gene, CDR1 is MNHEY and CDR2 is SVGAGI. The CDR3 is 13 residues long. CDR3 amino acids: CASSYSKGYEQYF. CDR3 DNA sequence: TGTGCCAGCAGTTACTCGAAGGGGTACGAGCAGTACTTC.

The chain combines TRBV18 with TRBJ1-6, with D possibly TRBD1 on 6 matching bases. CDR1 and CDR2 (germline): KGHSH, LQKENI. The V end lost 5 bases, the J end lost 8 bases, and 13 bases lay between the germline ends. CDR3 length equals 14 residues. The CDR3 DNA sequence: TGTGCCAGCTCAAAAACTAAGGGGGATTCACCCCTCCACTTT. Its translation is CASSKTKGDSPLHF.